These 2 T cell receptor beta chains share one sample of origin, sequenced in a study of blood T cell repertoires in COVID-19. Data came from immunoSEQ multiplex PCR; TCRdb stores just in-frame clones and leaves some out. The sample records 26,000 or so clones, around 90% being singletons. Sequencing input: peripheral blood. These receptors were collected from a human donor in a cohort sampled during active COVID-19.

The V and J genes are TRBV6-5 and TRBJ2-5; 8 bases match TRBD1. Trimming cost V 8 bases and J 6 bases; bases outside gene matches: 8. The germline CDR1 and CDR2 sequences are MNHEY and SVGAGI. The CDR3 contains 13 residues. The CDR3 loop reads CASPLDRDKTQYF. The CDR3 DNA reads as TGTGCCAGCCCCTTGGACAGGGATAAGACCCAGTACTTC.

This sequence joins TRBV11-2 and TRBJ2-3; TRBD1 agrees at 12 bases. Germline-derived CDR1 and CDR2 are SGHAT and FQNNGV. The CDR3 runs 18 residues. J gave up 1 base and V 3 bases, and 8 bases lay outside the gene matches. The CDR3 loop is CASSFEGGTGGGTDTQYF. Written as DNA, the CDR3 is TGTGCCAGCAGCTTTGAAGGGGGGACAGGGGGCGGCACAGATACGCAGTATTTT.